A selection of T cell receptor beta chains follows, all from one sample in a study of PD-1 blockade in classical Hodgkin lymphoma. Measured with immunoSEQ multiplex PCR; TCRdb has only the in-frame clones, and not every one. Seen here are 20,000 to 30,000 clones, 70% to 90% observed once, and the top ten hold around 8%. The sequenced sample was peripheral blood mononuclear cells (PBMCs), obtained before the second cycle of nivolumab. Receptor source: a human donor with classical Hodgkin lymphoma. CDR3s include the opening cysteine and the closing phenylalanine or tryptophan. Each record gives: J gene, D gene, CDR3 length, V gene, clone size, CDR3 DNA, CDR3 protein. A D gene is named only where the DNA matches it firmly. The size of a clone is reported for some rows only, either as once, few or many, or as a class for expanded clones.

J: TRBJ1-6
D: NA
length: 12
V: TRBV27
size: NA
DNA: TGTGCCAGCAGTGAGTGGGGTTCACCCCTCCACTTT
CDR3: CASSEWGSPLHF

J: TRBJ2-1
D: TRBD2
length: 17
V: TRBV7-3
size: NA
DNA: TGTGCCAGCAGCTTTGGGGACCGGACTAGCGGGTACAATGAGCAGTTCTTC
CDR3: CASSFGDRTSGYNEQFF

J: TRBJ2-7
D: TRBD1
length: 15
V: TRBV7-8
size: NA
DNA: TGTGCCAGCAGCTCTACCGGGACAGGGGTCCACGAGCAGTACTTC
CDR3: CASSSTGTGVHEQYF

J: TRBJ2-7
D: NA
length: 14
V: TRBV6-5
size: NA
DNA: TGTGCCAGCAGTCCCCGGGGACTGATCTACGAGCAGTACTTC
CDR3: CASSPRGLIYEQYF

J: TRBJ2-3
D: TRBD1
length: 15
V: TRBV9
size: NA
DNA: TGTGCCAGCAGCGTAGGAGGAACAGGGGGGGATACGCAGTATTTT
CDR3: CASSVGGTGGDTQYF

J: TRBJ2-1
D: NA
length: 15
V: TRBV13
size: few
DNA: TGTGCCAGCAGCCTAGACAGCTACTCCTACAATGAGCAGTTCTTC
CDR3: CASSLDSYSYNEQFF

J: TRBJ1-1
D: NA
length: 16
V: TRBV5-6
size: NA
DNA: TGTGCCAGCAGCTTGTATGGGGGGATCATGAACACTGAAGCTTTCTTT
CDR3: CASSLYGGIMNTEAFF

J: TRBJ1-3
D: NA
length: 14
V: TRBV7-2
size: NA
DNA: TGTGCCAGCAGCTTAGTAGCAGCTAGAAACACCATATATTTT
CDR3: CASSLVAARNTIYF

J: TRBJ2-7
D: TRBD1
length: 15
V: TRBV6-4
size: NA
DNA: TGTGCCAGCAGCGATAGACAGGGGCACTCCTACGAGCAGTACTTC
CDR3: CASSDRQGHSYEQYF

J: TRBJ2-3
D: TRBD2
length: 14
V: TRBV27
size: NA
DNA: TGTGCCAGCAGTTGGCGGGGGAGCACAGATACGCAGTATTTT
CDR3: CASSWRGSTDTQYF

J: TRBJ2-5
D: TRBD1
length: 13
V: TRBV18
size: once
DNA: TGTGCCAGCTCACTACAGGGGTCGGAGACCCAGTACTTC
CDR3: CASSLQGSETQYF

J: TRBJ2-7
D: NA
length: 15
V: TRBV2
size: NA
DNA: TGTGCCAGCAGAGACAGTGGCAGGGCACCCTACGAGCAGTACTTC
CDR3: CASRDSGRAPYEQYF

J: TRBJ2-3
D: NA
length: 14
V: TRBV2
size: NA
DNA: TGTGCCAGCAGGGTGTATACTAGCACAGATACGCAGTATTTT
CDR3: CASRVYTSTDTQYF

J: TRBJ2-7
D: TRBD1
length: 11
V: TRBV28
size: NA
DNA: TGTGCCAGCAGTCGGACAGGGCAACAGTACTTC
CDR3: CASSRTGQQYF

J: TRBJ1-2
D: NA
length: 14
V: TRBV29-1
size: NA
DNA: TGCAGCGTGGGGCCGGACAGACCTAACTATGGCTACACCTTC
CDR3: CSVGPDRPNYGYTF

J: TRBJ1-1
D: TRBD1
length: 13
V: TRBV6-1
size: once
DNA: TGTGCCAGCTCAGACAGGGGGAACACTGAAGCTTTCTTT
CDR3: CASSDRGNTEAFF

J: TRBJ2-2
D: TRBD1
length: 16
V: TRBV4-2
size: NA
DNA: TGTGCCAGCAGCCAAGAGGGGACAGCTAACACCGGGGAGCTGTTTTTT
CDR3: CASSQEGTANTGELFF

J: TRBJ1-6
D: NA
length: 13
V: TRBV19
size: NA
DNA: TGTGCCAGTAGTAACTCCGGGACACTAACCCTCCACTTT
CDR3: CASSNSGTLTLHF

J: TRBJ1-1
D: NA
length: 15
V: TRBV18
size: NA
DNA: TGTGCCAGCTCACCCCCTTCGGTGAGAAACACTGAAGCTTTCTTT
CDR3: CASSPPSVRNTEAFF

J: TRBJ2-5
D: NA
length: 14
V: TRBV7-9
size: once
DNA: TGTGCCAGCAGCGGGAGACAGTTCCAAGAGACCCAGTACTTC
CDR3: CASSGRQFQETQYF

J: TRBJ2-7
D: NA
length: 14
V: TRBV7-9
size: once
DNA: TGTGCCAGCAGCTTAGAGGGACTTTCCTACGAGCAGTACTTC
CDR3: CASSLEGLSYEQYF

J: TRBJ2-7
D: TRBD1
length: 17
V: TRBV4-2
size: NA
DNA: TGTGCCAGCAGCCAAGAGCTGACAGGGTGGCCCGACTACGAGCAGTACTTC
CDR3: CASSQELTGWPDYEQYF

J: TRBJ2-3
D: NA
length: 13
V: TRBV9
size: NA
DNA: TGTGCCAGCAGCCTTACGTGGGGGAATACGCAGTATTTT
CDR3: CASSLTWGNTQYF

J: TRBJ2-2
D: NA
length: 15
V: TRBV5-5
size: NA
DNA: TGTGCCAGCAGCCCACAAGGTACTAACACCGGGGAGCTGTTTTTT
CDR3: CASSPQGTNTGELFF

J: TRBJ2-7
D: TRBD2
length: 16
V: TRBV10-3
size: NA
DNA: TGTGCCATCAGTGAGCCCACTAGCGGGGGAAGGTACGAGCAGTACTTC
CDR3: CAISEPTSGGRYEQYF

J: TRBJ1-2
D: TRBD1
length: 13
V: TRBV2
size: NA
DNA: TGTGCCAGCAGCGGGACAGGGCTCTATGGCTACACCTTC
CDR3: CASSGTGLYGYTF